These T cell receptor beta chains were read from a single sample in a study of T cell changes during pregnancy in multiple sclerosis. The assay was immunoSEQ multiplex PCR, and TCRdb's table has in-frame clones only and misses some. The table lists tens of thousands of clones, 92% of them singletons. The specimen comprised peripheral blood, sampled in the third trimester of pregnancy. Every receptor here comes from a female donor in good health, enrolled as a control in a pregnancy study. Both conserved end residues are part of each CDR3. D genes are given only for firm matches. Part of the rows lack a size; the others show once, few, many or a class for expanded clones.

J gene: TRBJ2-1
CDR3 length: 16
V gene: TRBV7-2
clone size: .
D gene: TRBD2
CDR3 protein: CATSPGAGERIDEQFF
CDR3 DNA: TGTGCTACTTCCCCTGGTGCGGGAGAGAGAATAGATGAGCAGTTCTTC

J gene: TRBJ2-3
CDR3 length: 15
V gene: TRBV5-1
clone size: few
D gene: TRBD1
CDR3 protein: CASSFLQGHGDTQYF
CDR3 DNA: TGCGCCAGCAGCTTCTTACAGGGGCATGGAGATACGCAGTATTTT

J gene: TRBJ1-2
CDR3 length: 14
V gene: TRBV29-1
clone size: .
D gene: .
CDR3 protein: CSATQGTANYGYTF
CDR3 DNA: TGCAGCGCAACTCAGGGTACAGCTAACTATGGCTACACCTTC

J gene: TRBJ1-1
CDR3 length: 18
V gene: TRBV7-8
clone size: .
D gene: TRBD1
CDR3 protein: CASSLESGQGAGNTEAFF
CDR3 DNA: TGTGCCAGCAGCTTAGAGTCGGGACAGGGGGCGGGGAACACTGAAGCTTTCTTT

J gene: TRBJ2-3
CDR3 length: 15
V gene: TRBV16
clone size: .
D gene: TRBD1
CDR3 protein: CASSLRTGSTDTQYF
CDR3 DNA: TGTGCCAGCAGCCTAAGGACAGGAAGCACAGATACGCAGTATTTT

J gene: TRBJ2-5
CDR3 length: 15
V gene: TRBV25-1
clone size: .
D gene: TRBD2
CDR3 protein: CASSEASGAGETQYF
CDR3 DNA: TGTGCCAGCAGTGAAGCTAGCGGCGCGGGAGAGACCCAGTACTTC

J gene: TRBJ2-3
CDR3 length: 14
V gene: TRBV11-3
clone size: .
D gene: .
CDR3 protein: CASSSPYVGDTQYF
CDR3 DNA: TGTGCCAGCAGCTCCCCATATGTCGGAGATACGCAGTATTTT

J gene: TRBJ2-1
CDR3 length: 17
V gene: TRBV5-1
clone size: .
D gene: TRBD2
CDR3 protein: CASSTGTSGRASNEQFF
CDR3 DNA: TGCGCCAGCAGCACGGGGACTAGCGGGAGGGCCTCCAATGAGCAGTTCTTC

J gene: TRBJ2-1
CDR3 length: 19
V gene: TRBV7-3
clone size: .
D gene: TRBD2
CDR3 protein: CASSLVGLREGLKNNEQFF
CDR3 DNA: TGTGCCAGCAGCTTAGTGGGCCTGCGGGAGGGCCTTAAGAACAATGAGCAGTTCTTC

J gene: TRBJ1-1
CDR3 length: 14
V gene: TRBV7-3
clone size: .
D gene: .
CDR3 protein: CASSLDEGDTEAFF
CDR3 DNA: TGTGCCAGCAGCTTGGATGAGGGGGACACTGAAGCTTTCTTT

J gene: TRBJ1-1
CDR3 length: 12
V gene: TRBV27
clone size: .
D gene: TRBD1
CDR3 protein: CASSLGTGRAFF
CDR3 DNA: TGTGCCAGCAGTCTAGGGACAGGGAGGGCTTTCTTT

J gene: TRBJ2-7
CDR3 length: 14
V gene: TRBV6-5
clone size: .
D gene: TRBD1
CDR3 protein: CASSPRQGTYEQYF
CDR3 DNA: TGTGCCAGCAGTCCTCGACAGGGGACCTACGAGCAGTACTTC

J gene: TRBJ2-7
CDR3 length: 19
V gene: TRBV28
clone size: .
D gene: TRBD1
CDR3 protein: CASSWGVGDRGTQTYEQYF
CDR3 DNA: TGTGCCAGCAGTTGGGGGGTGGGGGACAGGGGTACGCAAACCTACGAGCAGTACTTC

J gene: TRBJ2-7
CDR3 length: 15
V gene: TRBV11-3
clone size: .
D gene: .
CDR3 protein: CASSLVAASSYEQYF
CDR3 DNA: TGTGCCAGCAGCTTAGTAGCGGCTAGCTCCTACGAGCAGTACTTC

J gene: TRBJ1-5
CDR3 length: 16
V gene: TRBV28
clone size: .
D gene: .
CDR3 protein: CASSLLRDRLLQPQHF
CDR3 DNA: TGTGCCAGCAGTTTATTGCGGGACCGCCTTTTGCAGCCCCAGCATTTT

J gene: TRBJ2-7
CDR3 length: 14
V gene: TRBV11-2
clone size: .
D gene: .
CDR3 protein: CASSSPGLSYEQYF
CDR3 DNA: TGTGCCAGCAGCTCACCGGGACTTTCCTACGAGCAGTACTTC

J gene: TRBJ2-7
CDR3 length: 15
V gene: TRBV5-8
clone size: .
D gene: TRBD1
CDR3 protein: CASSPTGVADYEQYF
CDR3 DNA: TGTGCCAGCAGCCCAACAGGGGTCGCAGACTACGAGCAGTACTTC

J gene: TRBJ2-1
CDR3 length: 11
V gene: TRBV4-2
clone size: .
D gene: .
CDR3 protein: CARRWRNEQFF
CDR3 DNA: TGTGCCAGGCGGTGGAGGAATGAGCAGTTCTTC

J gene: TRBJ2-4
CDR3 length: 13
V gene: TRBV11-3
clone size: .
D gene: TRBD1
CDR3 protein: CASSVERDRVLYF
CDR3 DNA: TGTGCCAGCAGCGTTGAACGGGACAGGGTCTTGTACTTC